These T cell receptor beta chains were read from a single sample in a study of T cell responses to AZD1222 COVID-19 vaccine. The assay was immunoSEQ multiplex PCR, and TCRdb's table has in-frame clones only and misses some. Of over 150,000 clones listed, roughly 87% are singletons. Sequenced material: peripheral blood, taken on day 0 of AZD1222 vaccination. The origin of the receptors is an adult in good health. The CDR3 runs from the conserved cysteine through the conserved F or W. The order of the fields is D gene, J gene, V gene, clone size, CDR3 DNA, CDR3 protein. D genes are given only for firm matches. For some rows the clone size is stated as once, few or many, or as a class when expanded; others skip it.

>NA|TRBJ1-2|TRBV3-1/TRBV3-2|NA
TGTGCCAGCAGCCAAGCGGCTAGGAACTATGGCTACACCTTC
CASSQAARNYGYTF
>TRBD1|TRBJ1-1|TRBV28|NA
TGTGCCAGCAGTCCGTTGGGACAGCCGACTGAAGCTTTCTTT
CASSPLGQPTEAFF
>NA|TRBJ1-5|TRBV6-5|NA
TGTGCCAGCAGTTCGCAGGGAAATAGCAATCAGCCCCAGCATTTT
CASSSQGNSNQPQHF
>NA|TRBJ2-7|TRBV18|NA
TGTGCCAGCTCACCCTCAGGTCGTTCCTACGAGCAGTACTTC
CASSPSGRSYEQYF
>NA|TRBJ2-2|TRBV24-1|NA
TGTGCCACCAGAGACTTGGGGACCCGGGACACCGGGGAGCTGTTTTTT
CATRDLGTRDTGELFF
>NA|TRBJ2-1|TRBV5-6|NA
TGTGCCAGCAGCTTATGGCCCAGCGACAATGAGCAGTTCTTC
CASSLWPSDNEQFF
>NA|TRBJ2-6|TRBV18|NA
TGTGCCAGCTCACCTTACCGGACGGTGTTCTCTGGGGCCAACGTCCTGACTTTC
CASSPYRTVFSGANVLTF
>NA|TRBJ2-7|TRBV9|NA
TGTGCCAGCAGCGCTCATCACGAGCAGTACTTC
CASSAHHEQYF
>TRBD1|TRBJ1-5|TRBV2|NA
TGTGCCAGCGGGACAGGGAATCAGCCCCAGCATTTT
CASGTGNQPQHF
>NA|TRBJ2-5|TRBV7-9|NA
TGTGCCAGCAGCCCATACGGTCGCAGGGGAGAAGAGACCCAGTACTTC
CASSPYGRRGEETQYF
>NA|TRBJ1-3|TRBV6-5|NA
TGTGCCAGCAGTTATTCGGGCCGCTCTGGAAACACCATATATTTT
CASSYSGRSGNTIYF
>NA|TRBJ2-7|TRBV27|NA
TGTGCCAGCAGTTATCGAGGACTATCCCCCTACGAGCAGTACTTC
CASSYRGLSPYEQYF
>TRBD1|TRBJ1-2|TRBV6-4|NA
TGTGCCAGCAGTGACCCGGGACAGGGACTCTATGGCTACACCTTC
CASSDPGQGLYGYTF
>NA|TRBJ1-5|TRBV7-7|NA
TGTGCCAGCAGCTTGTCGTACAATCAGCCCCAGCATTTT
CASSLSYNQPQHF
>TRBD2|TRBJ2-7|TRBV3-1/TRBV3-2|NA
TGTGCCAGCAGCCAAGATCCTCCTGGCGGGAGGGTCTCCTACGAGCAGTACTTC
CASSQDPPGGRVSYEQYF
>NA|TRBJ2-7|TRBV11-2|few
TGTGCCAGCAGCTTCCGGGTTGCCTACGAGCAGTACTTC
CASSFRVAYEQYF
>NA|TRBJ1-4|TRBV28|few
TGTGCCAGTCGAATACAGGTTGAAAAACTGTTTTTT
CASRIQVEKLFF
>NA|TRBJ1-1|TRBV7-9|NA
TGTGCCAGCAGCTTAGCGAACGTTGTGAACACTGAAGCTTTCTTT
CASSLANVVNTEAFF
>NA|TRBJ1-4|TRBV5-1|NA
TGCGCCAGCAGCCGCCAGGCCGGAGATGAAAAACTGTTTTTT
CASSRQAGDEKLFF
>NA|TRBJ1-1|TRBV11-3|NA
TGTGCCAGCAGCTTAAACAGAGAAACTGAAGCTTTCTTT
CASSLNRETEAFF
>TRBD1|TRBJ1-3|TRBV5-4|NA
TGTGCCAGCAGCTGGGGAGGGACAGGGCCCTCTGGAAACACCATATATTTT
CASSWGGTGPSGNTIYF